This is a list of T cell receptor beta chains from one sample in a study of T cell repertoires in cytomegalovirus infection. TCRdb independently ran MiXCR on the reads; one entry per CDR3 protein. The sample includes almost 300,000 distinct CDR3 sequences, 9.6% of them seen just once. The specimen sequenced was PBMCs. All receptors come from a human donor in good health (CMV status not recorded). Some clones in this sample may be carry-over from other donors' samples. Each CDR3 is given with its conserved first and last residue. Fields, in order: D gene, J gene, CDR3 length, V gene, clone size, CDR3 DNA, CDR3 protein. D genes are given only for firm matches. Size is omitted from some rows. Given values are once, few, many or a class for expanded clones.

- | TRBJ2-5 | 13 | TRBV10-3 | many | TGTGCCATCAGTGAGCGGCTACAAGAGACCCAGTACTTC | CAISERLQETQYF
- | TRBJ1-4 | 14 | TRBV7-8 | many | TGTGCCAGCAGCGATTTGGAAATTAATGAAAAACTGTTTTTT | CASSDLEINEKLFF
- | TRBJ1-2 | 12 | TRBV29-1 | many | TGCAGCGTTCATCGGGAACGGGGTGGCTACACCTTC | CSVHRERGGYTF
- | TRBJ1-6 | 13 | TRBV28 | many | TGTGCCAGCGGGAGCTCCTATAATTCACCCCTCCACTTT | CASGSSYNSPLHF
- | TRBJ2-1 | 15 | TRBV9 | - | TGTGCCAGCACCCAAGGGGGGCTAACCTACAATGAGCAGTTCTTC | CASTQGGLTYNEQFF
- | TRBJ1-2 | 14 | TRBV4-1 | many | TGCGCCAGCAGCCACCAGGACCTTTTCTATGGCTACACCTTC | CASSHQDLFYGYTF
- | TRBJ1-3 | 15 | TRBV28 | many | TGTGCCAGCAGCCCCCAACAGTCTTCTGGAAACACCATATATTTT | CASSPQQSSGNTIYF
- | TRBJ1-1 | 14 | TRBV12-3/TRBV12-4 | many | TGTGCCAGCATCTTAGGAGGGGCGGGCACTGAAGCTTTCTTT | CASILGGAGTEAFF
- | TRBJ1-5 | 16 | TRBV27 | - | TGTGCCAGCAGTTTTGGCCGTGGGGACGGGACATGGCCCCAGCATTTT | CASSFGRGDGTWPQHF
TRBD1 | TRBJ2-4 | 14 | TRBV7-2 | - | TGTGCCAGCAGCTTGGACAGGGGGAAAAACATTCAGTACTTC | CASSLDRGKNIQYF
- | TRBJ1-3 | 16 | TRBV7-2 | many | TGTGCCAGCAGGGGCTTTGGAGGGGCATATGGAAACACCATATATTTT | CASRGFGGAYGNTIYF
- | TRBJ1-2 | 15 | TRBV11-2 | many | TGTGCCAGCAGCCTCGCGGGCACACTTAACTATGGCTACACCTTC | CASSLAGTLNYGYTF
TRBD2 | TRBJ2-1 | 14 | TRBV7-3 | many | TGTGCCAGCAGCCCGGGGACTAGCCACGGTGAGCAGTTCTTC | CASSPGTSHGEQFF
TRBD1 | TRBJ1-2 | 11 | TRBV12-3/TRBV12-4 | - | TGTGCCAGCACAGGGGGCCCTGGCTACACCTTC | CASTGGPGYTF
- | TRBJ2-3 | 13 | TRBV29-1 | few | TGCAGCGTTCCAACGGTTAACACAGATACGCAGTATTTT | CSVPTVNTDTQYF
- | TRBJ1-2 | 13 | TRBV28 | - | TGTGCCAGCAGTTTGAGTATTCTCTATGGCTACACCTTC | CASSLSILYGYTF
- | TRBJ1-1 | 13 | TRBV9 | few | TGTGCCAGCAGCGTAGCTGAGAACACTGAAGCTTTCTTT | CASSVAENTEAFF
TRBD1 | TRBJ2-2 | 17 | TRBV19 | - | TGTGCCAGTAGTATTACATCCGGGACAGGGACGTCCGGGGAGCTGTTTTTT | CASSITSGTGTSGELFF
TRBD1 | TRBJ1-1 | 15 | TRBV20-1 | - | TGCAGTGCTAGAGCCGGACAGGGGGCATTCACTGAAGCTTTCTTT | CSARAGQGAFTEAFF
- | TRBJ1-5 | 17 | TRBV6-2/TRBV6-3 | many | TGTGCCAGCAGTCCTACGGGGGTTGGGTTGCCGGATCAGCCCCAGCATTTT | CASSPTGVGLPDQPQHF
- | TRBJ2-2 | 16 | TRBV7-9 | - | TGTGCCAGCAGCTTAGGGGTCCTCGCGAACACCGGGGAGCTGTTTTTT | CASSLGVLANTGELFF
TRBD1 | TRBJ1-1 | 15 | TRBV2 | - | TGTGCCAGCAATTCCCTACAGGGGCACAACACTGAAGCTTTCTTT | CASNSLQGHNTEAFF
TRBD1 | TRBJ1-1 | 15 | TRBV12-3/TRBV12-4 | many | TGTGCCAGCAGTCCCCGCAGGGGGCTGAACACTGAAGCTTTCTTT | CASSPRRGLNTEAFF
- | TRBJ2-7 | 15 | TRBV7-2 | many | TGTGCCAGCAGCTTAGTGGAGGTGGGCTCCTACGAGCAGTACTTC | CASSLVEVGSYEQYF
- | TRBJ2-5 | 13 | TRBV11-2 | many | TGTGCCAGCAGCCCTGGTGGCCGGGAGACCCAGTACTTC | CASSPGGRETQYF
- | TRBJ1-6 | 16 | TRBV7-7 | many | TGTGCTAGCAGCTCCTCACCAGTGATACCAGGTTCACCCCTCCACTTT | CASSSSPVIPGSPLHF
- | TRBJ2-3 | 15 | TRBV7-8 | many | TGTGCCAGCAGCTTAGTCCCAGGGCTCACAGATACGCAGTATTTT | CASSLVPGLTDTQYF
- | TRBJ2-2 | 14 | TRBV28 | few | TGTGCCACCCCAGGACACTCGAACACCGGGGAGCTGTTTTTT | CATPGHSNTGELFF
- | TRBJ2-3 | 15 | TRBV10-3 | many | TGTGCCATCAGTCCAGGACAGTCCATCACAGATACGCAGTATTTT | CAISPGQSITDTQYF
- | TRBJ2-5 | 15 | TRBV5-6 | many | TGTGCCAGCAGCTTGAGGGGGGCCCTCCAAGAGACCCAGTACTTC | CASSLRGALQETQYF
TRBD1 | TRBJ1-4 | 16 | TRBV28 | - | TGTGCCAGCAGTCGGACAGGGGTTGCAACTAATGAAAAACTGTTTTTT | CASSRTGVATNEKLFF
- | TRBJ1-6 | 17 | TRBV20-1 | many | TGCAGTGCCAAAGGGGATTGGGGGGACAAGACCAATTCACCCCTCCACTTT | CSAKGDWGDKTNSPLHF
TRBD1 | TRBJ2-7 | 15 | TRBV7-9 | many | TGTGCCAGCAGCTCTTGGACAGGGGCAGCCTACGAGCAGTACTTC | CASSSWTGAAYEQYF
TRBD1 | TRBJ2-1 | 14 | TRBV5-1 | - | TGCGCCAGCAGCAAATCTCAGGGGGTCGATGAGCAGTTCTTC | CASSKSQGVDEQFF
- | TRBJ2-4 | 14 | TRBV19 | many | TGTGCCAGTAGTATCAGAGGGGTCCAAAACATTCAGTACTTC | CASSIRGVQNIQYF
TRBD2 | TRBJ2-1 | 15 | TRBV7-2 | many | TGTGCCAGCAGACTACAGCGGGGAAAGTACAATGAGCAGTTCTTC | CASRLQRGKYNEQFF
TRBD2 | TRBJ2-5 | 14 | TRBV29-1 | many | TGCAGCGTCCCGACTAGCGGTGGGTTGGAGACCCAGTACTTC | CSVPTSGGLETQYF